The next 13 T cell receptor beta chains were all read from a single sample in a study of identical twins. TCRdb processed the 5' RACE reads anew with MiXCR; each CDR3 protein has one entry. The sample gives 400,000 or so distinct CDR3 sequences, approximately 8.7% of which show up once; under 10% is in the top ten. Sequencing was carried out using naive T cells sorted from blood. Receptors were obtained from a woman aged 45-59 years in good health.

This clonotype was observed many times. V usage is TRBV24-1 and J usage is TRBJ1-2; 7 bases line up with TRBD1. The CDR3 has 13 residues. CDR1 and CDR2 from the germline V gene are KGHDR and SFDVKD. V was pared by 3 bases and J by 8 bases, with 5 bases of the junction left unmatched. CDR3: CATSDKGQLGYTF. CDR3 sequence (DNA): TGTGCCACCAGTGATAAGGGACAGTTGGGCTACACCTTC.

This rearrangement joins TRBV27 to TRBJ1-2; tentatively, D is TRBD1 (5 bases). Per germline, CDR1 MNHEY and CDR2 SMNVEV (reference sequence). V shed 3 bases and J shed 1 base, with 9 bases lying between them. The length of the CDR3 is 14 residues. CDR3 in amino acids: CASSLQGVNYGYTF. CDR3 DNA: TGTGCCAGCAGTTTGCAGGGCGTTAACTATGGCTACACCTTC.

This clonotype was observed at least ten times. The rearrangement joins TRBV5-1 to TRBJ1-5, with 8 bases matching TRBD1. The CDR3 is made up of 16 amino acids. Germline V gives CDR1 SGHRS, CDR2 YFSETQ. V lost 0 bases and J lost 1; bases outside the gene matches: 3. CDR3 in DNA: TGCGCCAGCAGCTTGGGGACAGGGACAAGCAATCAGCCCCAGCATTTT. Amino acids: CASSLGTGTSNQPQHF.

The sample holds many counts of this clonotype. The chain couples TRBV6-5 to TRBJ1-1, with TRBD1 as a possible D gene (6 bases). The germline V and J ends were trimmed by 5 bases and 6 bases, with 13 bases remaining between them. The CDR3 is 13 amino acids. Germline V gene data show CDR1 as MNHEY and CDR2 as SVGAGI. The CDR3: CASSGYGGSEAFF. The CDR3 DNA is TGTGCCAGCAGTGGTTACGGGGGCTCTGAAGCTTTCTTT.

This clonotype occurred a few times. V usage is TRBV6-2 or TRBV6-3 and J usage is TRBJ2-3, with 9 nucleotides matching TRBD1. Per germline, CDR1 MNHEY and CDR2 SVGEGT. V was clipped by 5 bases and J by 7 bases; unmatched bases: 1. This CDR3 has 12 amino acids. This chain's CDR3 is CASSHRGHTQYF. The CDR3 DNA sequence: TGTGCCAGCAGTCACAGGGGGCATACGCAGTATTTT.

This chain joins TRBV11-2 and TRBJ2-2, with 10 bases aligning to TRBD2. The CDR3 contains 14 residues. V trimming: 0 bases; J trimming: 13 bases; junction bases outside the gene matches: 5. CDR1 is SGHAT and CDR2 is FQNNGV in the germline V gene. The CDR3 reads CASSLDLAGDRLFF. CDR3 nucleotides: TGTGCCAGCAGCTTAGATCTAGCGGGGGATAGGCTGTTTTTT.

This clonotype was counted a few times. The J gene is TRBJ2-1, the V gene TRBV29-1; perhaps TRBD1 as D (5 bases). V shed 4 bases and J shed 9 bases, with 10 bases lying between them. This CDR3 has 11 residues. Germline V CDR1 and CDR2: SQVTM, ANQGSEA. The CDR3 loop reads CSVVTGGEQFF. DNA for the CDR3: TGCAGCGTTGTAACAGGCGGTGAGCAGTTCTTC.

The chain uses TRBV4-2 and TRBJ2-7, with no clear D. Per the germline V gene, CDR1 is LGHNA and CDR2 is YNFKEQ. The CDR3 is 15 amino acids. The V gene lost 1 base and the J gene lost 0 bases, with 10 bases spanning the gap. The CDR3 DNA reads TGTGCCAGCAGCCAAGCTCCCGTGAGCTCCTACGAGCAGTACTTC. Protein: CASSQAPVSSYEQYF.

In its sample, this clonotype was seen a few times. V and J are TRBV27 and TRBJ2-7; D remains unclear. The CDR3 consists of 14 residues. From germline, CDR1 is MNHEY and CDR2 SMNVEV (reference sequence). Trimming cost V 5 bases and J 0 bases, with 11 bases left between them. In DNA, the CDR3 is TGTGCCAGCAGTAGGTTTGACGGCTCCTACGAGCAGTACTTC. The encoded protein is CASSRFDGSYEQYF.

The chain combines TRBV4-2 with TRBJ2-7; perhaps TRBD2 as D (6 bases). CDR1 and CDR2 (germline): LGHNA, YNFKEQ. This CDR3 comprises 16 residues. The V and J ends lost 6 bases and 0 bases respectively, with 18 bases between them. DNA of the CDR3: TGTGCCAGCAGTTTAGAGTGGGGGGACGCCTCCTACGAGCAGTACGTC. It codes for CASSLEWGDASYEQYV.

The J gene is TRBJ2-3, the V gene TRBV24-1; D perhaps matches TRBD2 (6 bases). The CDR3 sequence is 12 residues long. The V gene's germline CDR1 is KGHDR and CDR2 SFDVKD. The germline V and J ends were trimmed by 5 bases and 4 bases, with 6 bases remaining between them. As DNA, the CDR3 is TGTGCCACCAGTGCGGGGGCAGATACGCAGTATTTT. Protein: CATSAGADTQYF.

In this sample, this clonotype turned up a few times. The genes are TRBV4-1 and TRBJ2-7, with no clear D. This CDR3 is 16 amino acids long. Trimming took off 1 base at V and 1 base at J, with 14 bases between the two ends. Germline V gene lookup returns CDR1 MGHRA and CDR2 YSYEKL. In DNA, the CDR3 is TGCGCCAGCAGCCAAGTTCCTGGAACGGCTTCCTACGAGCAGTACGTC. Its protein is CASSQVPGTASYEQYV.

The chain recombines TRBV3-1 with TRBJ2-7; 8 bases are shared with TRBD2. The CDR3 loop spans 15 amino acids. CDR1 is LGHDT, CDR2 YNNKEL, per germline (reference sequence). Trimming at V came to 2 bases and at J to 2 bases, leaving 5 bases not matched to a gene. The CDR3 loop is CASSQPSGRPYEQYV. The CDR3 DNA reads TGTGCCAGCAGCCAACCAAGCGGGAGACCCTACGAGCAGTACGTC.